This T cell receptor beta chain was recorded in a study of T cells in Graves' hyperthyroidism and ophthalmopathy. J lost 7 bases, V lost 2 bases, and 5 bases had no gene match. This CDR3 comprises 14 residues. CDR1 SGDLS and CDR2 YYNGEE come from the germline V gene. Amplification of TCR beta CDR3 regions was performed using RNA transcripts as template. The HTBI set primed first-round TCR CDR3 RT-PCR. TCRdb called the multiplex PCR reads again in MiXCR, with one record for every CDR3 protein. The table has hundreds of thousands of distinct CDR3 sequences, around 38% seen once. Whole-study results and caveats: Ophthalmopathy onset followed model prediction by a median approximately 5.9 months. Separation of ophthalmopathy from stable hyperthyroidism was achieved by a 13 V-J model.

Points on this clonotype: What it binds is unknown.

The chain employs TRBV9 and TRBJ2-7, with 11 positions matching TRBD1. Source material: blood. The clonotype originates from a man between 18 and 29 years old with Graves' hyperthyroidism. In DNA, the CDR3 is TGTGCCAGCAGCGTTGGACAGGGGGCAGATGAGCAGTACTTC. Translating it yields CASSVGQGADEQYF.